Following are 8 T cell receptor beta chains from one sample sequenced in a study of cytomegalovirus exposure and HLA in healthy donors (dated by TCRdb to 2016 to 2017). The library was obtained by the immunoSEQ multiplex PCR assay. The multiplex PCR relied on a mix of 60 forward primers for TCR Vbeta segments and 13 reverse primers for TCR Jbeta segments. TCRdb retrieved this table from immuneACCESS and kept in-frame rearrangements only. Not all clones are present; in checked studies, unresolved V genes account for under half, and no reason is known for the remainder. In all, the sample holds some 130,000 clones, and 79% of those were seen once. Clones ranked in the top ten supply 6.5% of the sample. Sequencing input: PBMCs. The receptors come from a man between 35 and 55 years old in good health and CMV-seropositive.

The rearrangement links TRBV11-3 to TRBJ2-5; D may be TRBD2 (6 bases). Germline CDR1 reads SGHNT; CDR2 reads YENEEA. Trimming left V 4 bases short and J 3 bases short, with 9 bases between. The CDR3 totals 13 residues. CDR3 region: CASSSGGEETQYF. CDR3 nucleotides: TGTGCCAGCAGCTCCGGGGGTGAAGAGACCCAGTACTTC.

The chain carries TRBV6-6 and TRBJ1-2, with D maybe TRBD1 (6 bases). The length of the CDR3 is 13 residues. V lost 2 bases and J 7 bases, leaving 11 bases between the germline ends. The germline gives CDR1 MNHNY, CDR2 SVGAGI (reference sequence). CDR3 protein: CASSYTQGPGYTF. The CDR3 DNA is TGTGCCAGCAGTTACACTCAGGGGCCTGGCTACACCTTC.

The chain employs TRBV7-3 and TRBJ2-3, with D maybe TRBD1 (6 bases). The V gene lost 2 bases and the J gene lost 4 bases, with 10 bases spanning the gap. CDR3 size: 14 residues. CDR1 and CDR2 (germline): SGHTA, FQGTGA. CDR3 region: CASSLGGGPDTQYF. For the CDR3, the DNA is TGTGCCAGCAGCTTAGGGGGCGGCCCAGATACGCAGTATTTT.

The rearrangement links TRBV5-1 to TRBJ1-1, with 8 bases matching TRBD1. CDR1 is SGHRS and CDR2 is YFSETQ in the germline V gene. V dropped 0 bases and J dropped 1; count of bases not matched to a gene: 2. The CDR3 loop spans 15 amino acids. The DNA of the CDR3 is TGCGCCAGCAGCTTGGCCAGGGGGCAGAACACTGAAGCTTTCTTT. Encoded protein: CASSLARGQNTEAFF.

This clone was counted once. J is TRBJ1-4 and V is TRBV11-2; weak D call: TRBD1 (6 bases). V gave up 5 bases and J gave up 0 bases, with 7 bases separating them. Germline V gene sequence: CDR1 SGHAT, CDR2 FQNNGV. The length of the CDR3 is 14 residues. Here the CDR3 reads CASSPGATNEKLFF. Here the CDR3 DNA reads TGTGCCAGCAGCCCAGGGGCAACTAATGAAAAACTGTTTTTT.

The chain uses TRBV2 and TRBJ2-7; tentatively, D is TRBD1 (5 bases). V was clipped by 8 bases and J by 4 bases, with 15 bases between them. CDR3 size: 13 residues. Germline CDR1 reads SNHLY; CDR2 reads FYNNEI. The chain's CDR3 is CASERQSLYEQYF. In DNA form, the CDR3 reads TGTGCCAGCGAAAGACAGTCGCTTTACGAGCAGTACTTC.

The chain has TRBV28 and TRBJ2-3, with D possibly matching TRBD2 (6 bases). Trimming took 8 bases from V and 7 from J, leaving 22 bases between them. Germline V lookup: CDR1 MDHEN, CDR2 SYDVKM. The length of the CDR3 is 15 residues. The CDR3 sequence is CASRTRTILAHTQYF. The CDR3 DNA sequence: TGTGCCAGCCGAACCAGGACTATTCTAGCACATACGCAGTATTTT.

The table lists this clone with a few counts. V usage is TRBV5-1 and J usage is TRBJ2-7; TRBD2 is a possible D gene (5 bases). This CDR3 contains 14 residues. From germline, CDR1 is SGHRS and CDR2 YFSETQ. The ends were cut back, 4 bases at V and 5 bases at J, with 16 bases in the middle. CDR3 nucleotides: TGCGCCAGCAGCCCTCCGGGCAGCGGCGACGAGCAGTACTTC. Its protein is CASSPPGSGDEQYF.